These T cell receptor beta chains were read from a single sample in a study of T cell repertoires in cytomegalovirus infection. Each CDR3 protein is one row after TCRdb ran MiXCR on the reads. The profile covers some 350,000 distinct CDR3 sequences, with approximately 32% appearing a single time and around 19% taken by the ten largest. Antigen specificity for these receptors is unknown. The sample consisted of cultured PBMCs, taken from culture after CMV antigen stimulation. The receptor set was obtained from a human donor in good health (CMV status not recorded). Some clones in this sample may be carry-over from other donors' samples. CDR3s include the opening cysteine and the closing phenylalanine or tryptophan. D genes are given only for firm matches. Size tells how often a clone was seen (once, few, many) or the class of an expanded clone, and some rows leave it out.

d_gene | abundance | len | j_gene | v_gene | CDR3nt | CDR3aa
NA | NA | 15 | TRBJ1-5 | TRBV7-9 | TGTGCCAGCAGCTCGGGGACGGCGAGGGGAGAGCCCCAGCATTTT | CASSSGTARGEPQHF
NA | NA | 15 | TRBJ1-6 | TRBV7-9 | TGTGCCAGCAGCTGGGGTAGCTCCTATAATTCACCCCTCCACTTT | CASSWGSSYNSPLHF
TRBD1 | few | 14 | TRBJ1-2 | TRBV19 | TGTGCCAGTAGTAACCCAGGGACAGCTTATGGCTACACCTTC | CASSNPGTAYGYTF
TRBD2 | NA | 15 | TRBJ2-2 | TRBV20-1 | TGCAGTGCTAGTAGCGGGAGGGAGAACACCGGGGAGCTGTTTTTT | CSASSGRENTGELFF
NA | once | 10 | TRBJ2-3 | TRBV12-3/TRBV12-4 | TGTGCCAGCTCTCCCCATACGCAGTATTTT | CASSPHTQYF
TRBD2 | once | 17 | TRBJ2-2 | TRBV19 | TGTGCCAGTAGATTCCCAAGACTAGCGGGAGACACCGGGGAGCTGTTTTTT | CASRFPRLAGDTGELFF
NA | NA | 14 | TRBJ2-1 | TRBV29-1 | TGCAGCGTTGAAACCACGAGCTCCTACAATGAGCAGTTCTTC | CSVETTSSYNEQFF
TRBD2 | NA | 15 | TRBJ2-1 | TRBV28 | TGTGCCAGCAGAGGAGGGCGGGAGGATCGCAATGAGCAGTTCTTC | CASRGGREDRNEQFF
NA | NA | 13 | TRBJ2-7 | TRBV19 | TGTGCCAGTAGTATACAGAGTGGCTACGAGCAGTACTTC | CASSIQSGYEQYF
NA | NA | 14 | TRBJ1-2 | TRBV27 | TGTGCCAGCAGTCCGCGGGCCGCTAACTATGGCTACACCTTC | CASSPRAANYGYTF
NA | NA | 15 | TRBJ2-3 | TRBV6-8 | TGTGCCAGCAGTTACTCGGAGCGGTACACAGATACGCAGTATTTT | CASSYSERYTDTQYF
TRBD1 | many | 17 | TRBJ1-5 | TRBV20-1 | TGCAGTGCTAGAGATCGCTTACGGGACAGAAGCAATCAGCCCCAGCATTTT | CSARDRLRDRSNQPQHF
NA | NA | 12 | TRBJ1-1 | TRBV12-3/TRBV12-4 | TGTGCCAGCAGTTTAGAAGGATTTGAAGCTTTCTTT | CASSLEGFEAFF
NA | NA | 14 | TRBJ1-2 | TRBV19 | TGTGCCAGTAGTATAGGCTCAGGGGAATATGGCTACACCTTC | CASSIGSGEYGYTF
TRBD1 | many | 17 | TRBJ2-2 | TRBV5-8 | TGTGCCAGCAGCTTGCGAGGACAGGGGAGCAACACCGGGGAGCTGTTTTTT | CASSLRGQGSNTGELFF
TRBD2 | few | 16 | TRBJ2-5 | TRBV6-1 | TGTGCCAGCAGTGAACAGGAGCGGGGGGGCCCAGAGACCCAGTACTTC | CASSEQERGGPETQYF
TRBD1 | NA | 16 | TRBJ1-2 | TRBV6-2/TRBV6-3 | TGTGCCAGCAGTGCCTCCACAGGGGGCGCATACTATGGCTACACCTTC | CASSASTGGAYYGYTF
NA | many | 13 | TRBJ1-5 | TRBV30 | TGTGCCTGGAGTCCCAGTTTGGAGCAGCCCCAGCATTTT | CAWSPSLEQPQHF
NA | few | 19 | TRBJ2-1 | TRBV28 | TGTGCCAGCAGTTTATCTCTTATTAAGCGTAAGGGTCCCTACAATGAGCAGTTCTTC | CASSLSLIKRKGPYNEQFF
TRBD1 | few | 15 | TRBJ2-7 | TRBV6-6 | TGTGCCAGCAGTTACACGAGACAGGGGACCTACGAGCAGTACTTC | CASSYTRQGTYEQYF
NA | few | 14 | TRBJ1-4 | TRBV4-2 | TGTGCCAGCAGCCCCCAGGGGAGGGATGAAAAACTGTTTTTT | CASSPQGRDEKLFF
TRBD1 | few | 15 | TRBJ2-1 | TRBV7-2 | TGTGCCAGCAGCGCCCGGACAGGGATGTACAATGAGCAGTTCTTC | CASSARTGMYNEQFF
NA | NA | 10 | TRBJ1-4 | TRBV25-1 | TGTGCCAGCAGTGCAGGAAAACTGTTTTTT | CASSAGKLFF
NA | NA | 12 | TRBJ2-3 | TRBV20-1 | TGCAGTGCTACGGGTGGAGCAGATACGCAGTATTTT | CSATGGADTQYF
TRBD1 | NA | 14 | TRBJ2-7 | TRBV20-1 | TGCAGTGCTAGAGTCCCGGGACAGAACTACGAGCAGTACTTC | CSARVPGQNYEQYF
NA | few | 17 | TRBJ2-7 | TRBV11-2 | TGTGCCAGCAGCTTATCCCAAGTGGGGGGAACATCCTACGAGCAGTACTTC | CASSLSQVGGTSYEQYF
NA | NA | 14 | TRBJ2-7 | TRBV20-1 | TGCAGTGCTCCCGGGACTCCCCCCTCCTACGAGCAGTACTTC | CSAPGTPPSYEQYF
NA | few | 13 | TRBJ1-1 | TRBV10-3 | TGTGCCGGAAGAAGACCCTCGGACACTGAAGCTTTCTTT | CAGRRPSDTEAFF
NA | NA | 13 | TRBJ1-5 | TRBV18 | TGTGCCAGCTCACCAACGGGGACCCAGCCCCAGCATTTT | CASSPTGTQPQHF
TRBD2 | few | 13 | TRBJ2-1 | TRBV12-3/TRBV12-4 | TGTGCCAGCAACCCAGTAGGGGAGGGGTTTCAGTTCTTC | CASNPVGEGFQFF
TRBD1 | NA | 12 | TRBJ1-6 | TRBV6-6 | TGTGCCAGCACCCCCGGACAGGGAGGCCTCCACTTT | CASTPGQGGLHF
NA | many | 13 | TRBJ1-5 | TRBV30 | TGTGCCTGGAGTGTACTTAGCAATCAGCCCCAGCATTTT | CAWSVLSNQPQHF
TRBD1 | NA | 16 | TRBJ2-1 | TRBV5-5 | TGTGCCAGCGAGAACAGGGGGCCAAGCTCCTACAATGAGCAGTTCTTC | CASENRGPSSYNEQFF
TRBD2 | NA | 15 | TRBJ2-7 | TRBV18 | TGTGCCAGCTCACCACCGGGAGCGGGAGGGCGCGAGCAGTACTTC | CASSPPGAGGREQYF
NA | NA | 11 | TRBJ1-1 | TRBV12-3/TRBV12-4 | TGTGCCAGCAGTTTTTTTCAGGGAGCTTTCTTT | CASSFFQGAFF
NA | few | 14 | TRBJ1-1 | TRBV6-6 | TGTGCCAGCAGTTACCAGGGAAAGAACACTGAAGCTTTCTTT | CASSYQGKNTEAFF
NA | NA | 16 | TRBJ2-6 | TRBV2 | TGTGCCAGCAGTGAGGCTACAGGGCTCGGGGCCAACGTCCTGACTTTC | CASSEATGLGANVLTF
NA | few | 17 | TRBJ2-1 | TRBV7-6 | TGTGCCAGCAGCTTAGCGGTCAGGGTCGGGATAAACAATGAGCAGTTCTTC | CASSLAVRVGINNEQFF
NA | few | 13 | TRBJ1-2 | TRBV11-2 | TGTGCCAGCAGCTTAATACGGACCACTGGCTACACCTTC | CASSLIRTTGYTF
NA | few | 15 | TRBJ2-7 | TRBV28 | TGTGCCAGCAGTTTTGGTAGCGAGAGCTCCTACGAGCAGTACTTC | CASSFGSESSYEQYF
TRBD2 | few | 16 | TRBJ2-5 | TRBV6-1 | TGTGCCAGCAGTGAATTGACTAGCGGGAGTAGGGAGACCCAGTACTTC | CASSELTSGSRETQYF
TRBD2 | NA | 16 | TRBJ2-1 | TRBV20-1 | TGCAGCGTCTGGGCTAGCGGGAGGGCCATTGACAATGAGCAGTTCTTC | CSVWASGRAIDNEQFF
NA | NA | 12 | TRBJ1-6 | TRBV20-1 | TGCAGTGTCGAGACACAAAATTCACCCCTCCACTTT | CSVETQNSPLHF
NA | many | 13 | TRBJ2-1 | TRBV7-2 | TGTGCCAGCAGCTCCCTCGACGATAATGAGCAGTTCTTC | CASSSLDDNEQFF
TRBD2 | NA | 16 | TRBJ2-5 | TRBV7-3 | TGTGCCAGCAGCCAAACAGGGGGACTAGCGAAGGAGACCCAGTACTTC | CASSQTGGLAKETQYF
NA | NA | 16 | TRBJ1-3 | TRBV4-2 | TGTGCCAGCAGCCTAGGGGCAGGTAACTCTGGAAACACCATATATTTT | CASSLGAGNSGNTIYF
TRBD2 | many | 17 | TRBJ2-3 | TRBV7-3 | TGTGCCAGCAGCTTTACATCTAGCGGGGCGGGGACAGATACGCAGTATTTT | CASSFTSSGAGTDTQYF
NA | NA | 16 | TRBJ2-7 | TRBV2 | TGTGCCAGCAGTGACAGGAACCCCACCCTGTCCTACGAGCAGTACTTC | CASSDRNPTLSYEQYF
TRBD2 | many | 14 | TRBJ2-7 | TRBV12-3/TRBV12-4 | TGTGCCAGCAGTTTTAGCGGGGCCTCCTACGAGCAGTACTTC | CASSFSGASYEQYF
NA | NA | 13 | TRBJ2-7 | TRBV12-3/TRBV12-4 | TGTGCCAGCAGTTTGGGTAATCCTCTTGAGCAGTACTTC | CASSLGNPLEQYF
NA | NA | 18 | TRBJ2-7 | TRBV19 | TGTGCCAGTAGTTTCGCCGGGACGGCCCTGACGGCCCACTACGAGCAGTACTTC | CASSFAGTALTAHYEQYF
TRBD1 | NA | 15 | TRBJ1-5 | TRBV4-1 | TGCGCCAGCAGCCAGGAAACAGGGGGCGGTCAGCCCCAGCATTTT | CASSQETGGGQPQHF
TRBD2 | NA | 17 | TRBJ2-1 | TRBV7-2 | TGTGCCAGCAGCTCCACCGTAGCGGGAGGGCCGCTCAATGAGCAGTTCTTC | CASSSTVAGGPLNEQFF